This TCR beta chain was captured in a study of blood T cell repertoires in COVID-19. For the study at large: The United States, Italy and Spain supplied acute and convalescent COVID-19 samples.

The CDR3 totals 14 residues. The V and J ends lost 6 bases and 1 base respectively, with 11 bases between them. The germline V gene encodes CDR1 SGHNT and CDR2 YYREEE (reference sequence). The study recruited exposed participants who had met a COVID-19 case within 2 weeks before entry. Per the original data handling: Estimation of nucleated cell counts relied on the amplification of reference gene primers. Some clones are missing from TCRdb's copy, which holds only in-frame ones; the method was immunoSEQ multiplex PCR. That table is the source of V, J and clone size, and D and trimming were worked out from the DNA. Here the sample spans around 240,000 clones, 85% to 90% being singletons.

The sequencing input was PBMCs or T cells enriched from blood (not recorded which). The sequence came from a man between 45 and 60 years old who had been exposed to COVID-19. The chain recombines TRBV5-4 with TRBJ2-4, with D possibly being TRBD1 (6 bases). This CDR3 is CASNNQGAKNIQYF. Written as DNA, the CDR3 is TGTGCCAGCAACAACCAGGGGGCCAAAAACATTCAGTACTTC.